Listed below are T cell receptor beta chains from one sample, sequenced in a study of graft-versus-host responses after intestinal transplantation. Assay: immunoSEQ multiplex PCR; the TCRdb copy retains only in-frame clones and omits some. The sample includes some 88,000 clones, about 93% of them seen just once. Their target antigens are unknown. The source material was unstimulated CD8+ T cells sorted from spleen or lymph node cells, sampled before intestinal transplant. Receptor source: a human donor who received an intestinal transplant. Each CDR3 is given with its conserved first and last residue. Each record gives: J gene, clone size, V gene, D gene, CDR3 DNA, CDR3 protein. The D gene is left open where the match is weak. Not all rows give a size; the values are once, few, many and, for expanded clones, a class.

J gene: TRBJ1-4; clone size: -; V gene: TRBV5-1; D gene: -; CDR3 DNA: TGCGCCAGCAGCTTGGGCAGGGGCTATGAAAAACTGTTTTTT; CDR3 protein: CASSLGRGYEKLFF
J gene: TRBJ2-5; clone size: -; V gene: TRBV6-5; D gene: -; CDR3 DNA: TGTGCCAGCGGTTGGATGGGACACACGTACTTC; CDR3 protein: CASGWMGHTYF
J gene: TRBJ2-7; clone size: once; V gene: TRBV10-3; D gene: TRBD1; CDR3 DNA: TGTGCCATCAGACCCGGACAGGGCGGCGAGCAGTACTTC; CDR3 protein: CAIRPGQGGEQYF
J gene: TRBJ1-5; clone size: -; V gene: TRBV10-2; D gene: TRBD1; CDR3 DNA: TGCGCCTCGTCCCAGGGGGAAATGGTCAATCAGCCCCAGCATTTT; CDR3 protein: CASSQGEMVNQPQHF
J gene: TRBJ2-1; clone size: medium-sized; V gene: TRBV19; D gene: TRBD2; CDR3 DNA: TGTGCCAGTAGTATAGATACTAGCGGGGGGGTTGGTGAGCAGTTCTTC; CDR3 protein: CASSIDTSGGVGEQFF
J gene: TRBJ1-1; clone size: -; V gene: TRBV6-5; D gene: TRBD1; CDR3 DNA: TGTGCCATAGGGGGCGGCACTGAAGCTTTCTTT; CDR3 protein: CAIGGGTEAFF
J gene: TRBJ2-7; clone size: -; V gene: TRBV5-5; D gene: -; CDR3 DNA: TGTGCCAGCCGGGACAACTACGAGCAGTACTTC; CDR3 protein: CASRDNYEQYF
J gene: TRBJ2-7; clone size: -; V gene: TRBV30; D gene: -; CDR3 DNA: TGTGCCTGGAGTTCCGGGACACTCTCCTACGAGCAGTACTTC; CDR3 protein: CAWSSGTLSYEQYF
J gene: TRBJ2-7; clone size: -; V gene: TRBV5-6; D gene: -; CDR3 DNA: TGTGCCAGCAGCTTGGGTAGCTCCTACGAGCAGTACTTC; CDR3 protein: CASSLGSSYEQYF
J gene: TRBJ1-3; clone size: -; V gene: TRBV11-2; D gene: -; CDR3 DNA: TGTGCCAGCGGCTGGGGAGGGGAGAGCTCTGGAAACACCATATATTTT; CDR3 protein: CASGWGGESSGNTIYF
J gene: TRBJ2-6; clone size: once; V gene: TRBV12-5; D gene: TRBD1; CDR3 DNA: TGTGCTAGTGGTTTGGTATCAGGACAGGGGGGGGCCAACGTCCTGACTTTC; CDR3 protein: CASGLVSGQGGANVLTF
J gene: TRBJ2-3; clone size: -; V gene: TRBV19; D gene: TRBD1; CDR3 DNA: TGTGCCAGTAGTATTTACAGGGGTAATACGCAGTATTTT; CDR3 protein: CASSIYRGNTQYF
J gene: TRBJ2-1; clone size: -; V gene: TRBV9; D gene: -; CDR3 DNA: TGTGCCAGCAGCGTAGGTGGCGGGGCGTACAATGAGCAGTTCTTC; CDR3 protein: CASSVGGGAYNEQFF
J gene: TRBJ2-7; clone size: -; V gene: TRBV11-3; D gene: -; CDR3 DNA: TGTGCCAGCAGCTTAGGGGCTTACGAGCAGTACTTC; CDR3 protein: CASSLGAYEQYF
J gene: TRBJ2-1; clone size: -; V gene: TRBV27; D gene: TRBD2; CDR3 DNA: TGTGCCAGCAGTTCCCCGGGTAGCGGGGGAAACAATGAGCAGTTCTTC; CDR3 protein: CASSSPGSGGNNEQFF
J gene: TRBJ2-5; clone size: -; V gene: TRBV11-3; D gene: TRBD2; CDR3 DNA: TGTGCCAGCAGCTTAACAAAGGGGCTAGCGGGGTTCCAAGAGACCCAGTACTTC; CDR3 protein: CASSLTKGLAGFQETQYF
J gene: TRBJ2-6; clone size: -; V gene: TRBV2; D gene: -; CDR3 DNA: TGTGCCAGCAGCCGGGGATCCCCTTACCCCAACTCTGGGGCCAACGTCCTGACTTTC; CDR3 protein: CASSRGSPYPNSGANVLTF
J gene: TRBJ2-3; clone size: -; V gene: TRBV9; D gene: TRBD1; CDR3 DNA: TGTGCCAGCACCGACAGGGGGGGTGCGGATACGCAGTATTTT; CDR3 protein: CASTDRGGADTQYF
J gene: TRBJ2-1; clone size: -; V gene: TRBV2; D gene: -; CDR3 DNA: TGTGCCAGCAGTGTGAGGCGGACATCTAAGCCCAATGAGCAGTTCTTC; CDR3 protein: CASSVRRTSKPNEQFF
J gene: TRBJ2-7; clone size: once; V gene: TRBV11-3; D gene: -; CDR3 DNA: TGTGCCAGCAGCCCCCGTCGGGGGGCTGGGAGGAAACGGGAGCAGTACTTC; CDR3 protein: CASSPRRGAGRKREQYF
J gene: TRBJ2-7; clone size: -; V gene: TRBV19; D gene: TRBD2; CDR3 DNA: TGTGCCAGTAGTATAGGGGAGGGCTACGAGCAGTACTTC; CDR3 protein: CASSIGEGYEQYF
J gene: TRBJ1-1; clone size: few; V gene: TRBV19; D gene: -; CDR3 DNA: TGTGCCAGTAGTTTAGGACAAAACACTGAAGCTTTCTTT; CDR3 protein: CASSLGQNTEAFF
J gene: TRBJ2-7; clone size: -; V gene: TRBV7-9; D gene: -; CDR3 DNA: TGTGCCAGCAGCTTAGTCGGGGTTGTGCGGTACGAGCAGTACTTC; CDR3 protein: CASSLVGVVRYEQYF
J gene: TRBJ1-2; clone size: -; V gene: TRBV7-9; D gene: -; CDR3 DNA: TGTGCCAGCAGCTTAGGTGGGGCTACTAACTATGGCTACACCTTC; CDR3 protein: CASSLGGATNYGYTF
J gene: TRBJ2-7; clone size: -; V gene: TRBV7-9; D gene: -; CDR3 DNA: TGTGCCAGCAGCGCCCGGGACTCCGGTGGTGGCGAGCAGTACTTC; CDR3 protein: CASSARDSGGGEQYF
J gene: TRBJ1-3; clone size: -; V gene: TRBV15; D gene: TRBD1; CDR3 DNA: TGTGCCACCAGCAGACAAAGACAGGGCTCTGGAAACACCATATATTTT; CDR3 protein: CATSRQRQGSGNTIYF
J gene: TRBJ2-1; clone size: -; V gene: TRBV15; D gene: -; CDR3 DNA: TGTGCCACCACGACCTCCGGGGGACCTGGAGAGACGGGGGGCGACAATGAGCAGTTCTTC; CDR3 protein: CATTTSGGPGETGGDNEQFF
J gene: TRBJ2-3; clone size: -; V gene: TRBV7-9; D gene: TRBD2; CDR3 DNA: TGTGCCAGCAGCGAATGGCGGGGGGGGAACACAGATACGCAGTATTTT; CDR3 protein: CASSEWRGGNTDTQYF
J gene: TRBJ1-1; clone size: -; V gene: TRBV4-3; D gene: TRBD1; CDR3 DNA: TGCGCCAGCAGCCCGGCCGGGACAGCAAACACTGAAGCTTTCTTT; CDR3 protein: CASSPAGTANTEAFF
J gene: TRBJ2-7; clone size: -; V gene: TRBV7-2; D gene: TRBD2; CDR3 DNA: TGTGCCAGCAGCTTAGGCCGGGAGGGGTACTACGAGCAGTACTTC; CDR3 protein: CASSLGREGYYEQYF
J gene: TRBJ2-7; clone size: -; V gene: TRBV6-5; D gene: TRBD1; CDR3 DNA: TGTGCCAGCAGTTACTACGACAGGGGCGAGCAGTACTTC; CDR3 protein: CASSYYDRGEQYF
J gene: TRBJ2-7; clone size: -; V gene: TRBV5-6; D gene: TRBD1; CDR3 DNA: TGTGCCAGCACTCCCGGGACAGGCGACTACGAGCAGTACTTC; CDR3 protein: CASTPGTGDYEQYF
J gene: TRBJ1-1; clone size: -; V gene: TRBV5-8; D gene: -; CDR3 DNA: TGTGCCAGCAGCTATGGGGGGACTGAAGCTTTCTTT; CDR3 protein: CASSYGGTEAFF
J gene: TRBJ1-1; clone size: -; V gene: TRBV30; D gene: -; CDR3 DNA: TGTGCCTGGAGGGGGGCAGGAGGGAACACTGAAGCTTTCTTT; CDR3 protein: CAWRGAGGNTEAFF
J gene: TRBJ2-1; clone size: -; V gene: TRBV9; D gene: -; CDR3 DNA: TGTGCCAGCAGCGTAGGGCCAGACACAATGAATGAGCAGTTCTTC; CDR3 protein: CASSVGPDTMNEQFF
J gene: TRBJ1-1; clone size: -; V gene: TRBV4-1; D gene: -; CDR3 DNA: TGCGCCAGCAGCCAAGAAGGGGCAACTGCTTTCTTT; CDR3 protein: CASSQEGATAFF
J gene: TRBJ1-5; clone size: -; V gene: TRBV27; D gene: -; CDR3 DNA: TGTGCCAGCAGCTCAGGGGTAGGAAATCAGCCCCAGCATTTT; CDR3 protein: CASSSGVGNQPQHF
J gene: TRBJ1-5; clone size: once; V gene: TRBV7-9; D gene: TRBD1; CDR3 DNA: TGTGCCAGCAGCCGTACCGGGACAGGGAGGAATCAGCCCCAGCATTTT; CDR3 protein: CASSRTGTGRNQPQHF
J gene: TRBJ1-2; clone size: -; V gene: TRBV30; D gene: -; CDR3 DNA: TGTGCCTGGGAGGGGGAAAGGATTGGCTACACCTTC; CDR3 protein: CAWEGERIGYTF
J gene: TRBJ2-7; clone size: -; V gene: TRBV29-1; D gene: TRBD1; CDR3 DNA: TGCAGCGTTGCCGGAACAGGGGCCTACGAGCAGTACTTC; CDR3 protein: CSVAGTGAYEQYF
J gene: TRBJ2-3; clone size: -; V gene: TRBV19; D gene: -; CDR3 DNA: TGTGCCAGTAGTATAGGATCGGGACACCCAAGCACAGATACGCAGTATTTT; CDR3 protein: CASSIGSGHPSTDTQYF
J gene: TRBJ2-3; clone size: -; V gene: TRBV4-3; D gene: -; CDR3 DNA: TGCGCCAGCAGCCAAGATCCAGGGGGGATGAGCACAGATACGCAGTATTTT; CDR3 protein: CASSQDPGGMSTDTQYF
J gene: TRBJ1-1; clone size: -; V gene: TRBV5-1; D gene: -; CDR3 DNA: TGCGCCAGCAGCTTGGGAGGGGGTCGCACTGAAGCTTTCTTT; CDR3 protein: CASSLGGGRTEAFF
J gene: TRBJ2-7; clone size: -; V gene: TRBV30; D gene: -; CDR3 DNA: TGTGCCTGGAACAGGGGGGGCAGGGACGAGCAGTACTTC; CDR3 protein: CAWNRGGRDEQYF
J gene: TRBJ2-3; clone size: -; V gene: TRBV19; D gene: -; CDR3 DNA: TGTGCCAGTACCCCCGACAGTCGCTACACAGATACGCAGTATTTT; CDR3 protein: CASTPDSRYTDTQYF
J gene: TRBJ1-1; clone size: -; V gene: TRBV7-9; D gene: TRBD1; CDR3 DNA: TGTGCCAGCAGCTTTACCGGGACAGGAGATGCAAACACTGAAGCTTTCTTT; CDR3 protein: CASSFTGTGDANTEAFF
J gene: TRBJ2-7; clone size: -; V gene: TRBV11-2; D gene: -; CDR3 DNA: TGTGCCAGCAGCTTCGCCTACGAGCAGTACTTC; CDR3 protein: CASSFAYEQYF
J gene: TRBJ2-1; clone size: once; V gene: TRBV20-1; D gene: -; CDR3 DNA: TGCAGTGCCCCAAAAGAGAATGAGCAGTTCTTC; CDR3 protein: CSAPKENEQFF
J gene: TRBJ2-5; clone size: -; V gene: TRBV6-6; D gene: TRBD2; CDR3 DNA: TGTGCCAGCAGTTACCGAGGCGGGGGGGCAGGAGAGACCCAGTACTTC; CDR3 protein: CASSYRGGGAGETQYF
J gene: TRBJ2-3; clone size: -; V gene: TRBV7-6; D gene: TRBD2; CDR3 DNA: TGTGCCAGCAGCTTAGCAACGGGGGGGCCGTTAGATACGCAGTATTTT; CDR3 protein: CASSLATGGPLDTQYF
J gene: TRBJ2-2; clone size: once; V gene: TRBV18; D gene: -; CDR3 DNA: TGTGCCAGCTCACCTCTAGGGGCCGAGAACACCGGGGAGCTGTTTTTT; CDR3 protein: CASSPLGAENTGELFF
J gene: TRBJ2-2; clone size: -; V gene: TRBV5-6; D gene: TRBD2; CDR3 DNA: TGTGCCAGCAGCCAAGGGCGGGGGGGAACCGGGGAGCTGTTTTTT; CDR3 protein: CASSQGRGGTGELFF
J gene: TRBJ2-1; clone size: -; V gene: TRBV13; D gene: TRBD2; CDR3 DNA: TGTGCCAGCAGCTACATAGCGGGGGAGGGTTACAATGAGCAGTTCTTC; CDR3 protein: CASSYIAGEGYNEQFF
J gene: TRBJ2-1; clone size: -; V gene: TRBV11-2; D gene: TRBD1; CDR3 DNA: TGTGCCAGCAGCTTAGTCTGGGACAGGAGTTACAATGAGCAGTTCTTC; CDR3 protein: CASSLVWDRSYNEQFF
J gene: TRBJ2-1; clone size: -; V gene: TRBV5-1; D gene: TRBD2; CDR3 DNA: TGCGCCAGCAGCTTGCGGGGGGAGTACAATGAGCAGTTCTTC; CDR3 protein: CASSLRGEYNEQFF